These 21 T cell receptor beta chains came from one sample sequenced in a study of cytomegalovirus exposure and HLA in healthy donors. PCR involved 60 Vbeta and 13 Jbeta primers. Repertoires were generated with immunoSEQ multiplex PCR, while TCRdb's copy carries only in-frame clones and drops some. The sample consists of fewer than 85,000 clones, about 79% of them appearing once. The source material was PBMCs. Receptor source: a man in his 70s in good health and CMV-seropositive.

CDR3 in amino acids: CASTNRQWGAAFF. In nucleotides, the CDR3 is TGTGCCAGCACCAATCGCCAGTGGGGAGCCGCTTTCTTT. V usage is TRBV6-5 and J usage is TRBJ1-1, with unresolved D. Germline-derived CDR1 and CDR2 are MNHEY and SVGAGI. With 7 bases removed from V and 11 bases from J, the gap between germline ends came to 20 bases. This CDR3 is built from 13 residues.

V gene TRBV5-6 combines with J gene TRBJ2-5; D uncertain. The CDR3 loop spans 11 amino acids. Germline CDR1 and CDR2: SGHDT and YYEEEE. The germline V and J ends were trimmed by 5 bases and 6 bases, with 8 bases remaining between them. CDR3 nucleotides: TGTGCCAGCAGTGCGCGGAAGACCCAGTACTTC. Translating gives CASSARKTQYF.

The genes are TRBV4-1 and TRBJ2-3, with TRBD2 matching 7 bases. Germline-derived CDR1 and CDR2 are MGHRA and YSYEKL. The CDR3 extends over 17 amino acids. V shed 5 bases, J shed 4 bases, and the junction held 15 bases outside the gene matches. Written as DNA, the CDR3 is TGCGCCAGCAGCACTCTCCGAGGGGAGGGCCGCTCAGATACGCAGTATTTT. This sequence encodes CASSTLRGEGRSDTQYF.

V usage is TRBV11-2 and J usage is TRBJ2-3, with 9 bases that match TRBD2. CDR1 is SGHAT, CDR2 FQNNGV, per germline. This CDR3 comprises 18 residues. The J segment lost 9 bases and the V segment lost 5 bases, leaving 21 bases of the junction unmatched. The CDR3 DNA sequence: TGTGCCAGCAGCCCCCGACCCCTCCAGCGGGAGGCCCCAGGGACGCAGTATTTT. Translated, it gives CASSPRPLQREAPGTQYF. Full variable domain (missing parts from reference TRBV11-2 and TRBJ2-3): EAGVAQSPRYKIIEKRQSVAFWCNPISGHATLYWYQQILGQGPKLLIQFQNNGVVDDSQLPKDRFSAERLKGVDSTLKIQPAKLEDSAVYLCASSPRPLQREAPGTQYFGPGTRLTVL.

The rearrangement uses TRBV5-1 and TRBJ2-3; tentatively, D is TRBD1 (6 bases). Trimming left V 2 bases short and J 1 base short, with 11 bases between. The germline V gene has CDR1 SGHRS and CDR2 YFSETQ. The CDR3 is made up of 15 amino acids. CDR3 coding DNA: TGCGCCAGCAGCTTCGGGACACGTCGCACAGATACGCAGTATTTT. The encoded protein is CASSFGTRRTDTQYF.

V gene TRBV6-6 combines with J gene TRBJ2-4; 7 bases match TRBD1. The V segment lost 6 bases and the J segment 0 bases; nucleotides outside the gene matches: 5. Germline-derived CDR1 and CDR2 are MNHNY and SVGAGI (reference sequence). This CDR3 comprises 15 residues. The CDR3 bases are TGTGCCAGCAGCGGGGACAGTCTAGCCAAAAACATTCAGTACTTC. As protein: CASSGDSLAKNIQYF.

This clone occurred once. The genes are TRBV5-1 and TRBJ2-2; 9 bases agree with TRBD1. V trimming: 4 bases; J trimming: 1 base; junction bases outside the gene matches: 5. Germline V CDR1 and CDR2: SGHRS, YFSETQ. This CDR3 has 16 residues. This CDR3 is CASSPGTGLNTGELFF. DNA for the CDR3: TGCGCCAGCAGCCCCGGGACAGGGTTGAACACCGGGGAGCTGTTTTTT.

The chain employs TRBV2 and TRBJ1-1, with D maybe TRBD1 (6 bases). The V gene lost 7 bases and the J gene lost 1 base, with 10 bases spanning the gap. In germline, CDR1 is SNHLY, CDR2 FYNNEI. This CDR3 spans 13 amino acids. The CDR3 DNA reads as TGTGCCAGCAAATTACAGGGGAACACTGAAGCTTTCTTT. Translation gives CASKLQGNTEAFF.

This chain uses TRBV18 with TRBJ1-1; D gene unclear. V shed 2 bases and J shed 0 bases, with 7 bases lying between them. The CDR3 covers 14 residues. Germline values: CDR1 KGHSH, CDR2 LQKENI. The CDR3 nucleotides read TGTGCCAGCTCACCAGTACAGATGAACACTGAAGCTTTCTTT. Translated, it gives CASSPVQMNTEAFF.

The chain links TRBV10-2 to TRBJ1-5; 8 bases match TRBD1. V was clipped by 3 bases and J by 10 bases; unmatched bases: 14. The germline V gene has CDR1 WSHSY and CDR2 SAAADI. The CDR3 has 16 amino acids. CDR3 sequence (DNA): TGCGCCAGCAGTGATTTGGGAGGACAGGGTAGATTTCCCCAGCATTTT. The encoded protein is CASSDLGGQGRFPQHF.

This clone came up a few times. The genes are TRBV11-2 and TRBJ2-7; D possibly corresponds to TRBD1 (5 bases). Germline V gene sequence: CDR1 SGHAT, CDR2 FQNNGV. Trimming pared 5 bases from V and 3 bases from J, leaving 11 bases between. The CDR3 consists of 13 residues. CDR3 protein: CASSPDRFYEQYF. The CDR3 bases are TGTGCCAGCAGCCCCGACAGATTCTACGAGCAGTACTTC.

V is TRBV6-5 and J is TRBJ2-2, with a tentative D call TRBD1 (7 bases). V was shortened by 7 bases and J by 5 bases, with 14 bases between the two germline ends. The germline V gene encodes CDR1 MNHEY and CDR2 SVGAGI. CDR3 size: 14 residues. The CDR3 protein is CASNPQGRTGELFF. DNA for the CDR3: TGTGCCAGCAACCCACAGGGGAGGACCGGGGAGCTGTTTTTT.

The V call is TRBV4-1, the J call TRBJ2-3; 9 bases agree with TRBD1. Germline trimming cut 4 bases from V and 2 bases from J; bases unmatched to any gene: 10. The V gene's germline CDR1 is MGHRA and CDR2 YSYEKL. This CDR3 spans 17 amino acids. Here the CDR3 reads CASSPRGTGSTTDTQYF. In DNA form, the CDR3 reads TGCGCCAGCAGCCCCAGGGGGACAGGGTCTACCACAGATACGCAGTATTTT.

The chain is built from TRBV7-9 and TRBJ2-1; 9 nucleotides match TRBD2. J gave up 16 bases and V 7 bases, and 11 bases lay outside the gene matches. Germline V gives CDR1 SEHNR, CDR2 FQNEAQ (reference sequence). The CDR3 covers 12 residues. CDR3 nucleotide sequence: TGTGCCAGCACAGGGGCGGGAGGGGAAACTTTCTTC. It is translated as CASTGAGGETFF.

The V call is TRBV27, the J call TRBJ1-2, with D hard to call. Germline assignment: CDR1 MNHEY and CDR2 SMNVEV (reference sequence). CDR3 length: 14 amino acids. V gave up 5 bases and J gave up 5 bases, with 15 bases separating them. The CDR3 coding sequence is TGTGCCAGCAGTGGGGAGGGATTAGGGTATGGCTACACCTTC. It yields the protein CASSGEGLGYGYTF.

This chain uses TRBV5-1 with TRBJ2-7; a weak D match, TRBD2 (6 bases). V shed 0 bases and J shed 0 bases, with 7 bases lying between them. Looked up from germline, CDR1 is SGHRS and CDR2 is YFSETQ. This CDR3 is 14 amino acids long. CDR3 protein: CASSLGGVSYEQYF. In DNA, the CDR3 is TGCGCCAGCAGCTTGGGCGGGGTCTCCTACGAGCAGTACTTC.

This clone was seen only a few times. J is TRBJ2-7 and V is TRBV7-2; D is ambiguous. Germline V gives CDR1 SGHTA, CDR2 FQGNSA. With 6 bases removed from V and 3 bases from J, the gap between germline ends came to 6 bases. The CDR3 contains 11 residues. The CDR3 protein is CASSSFYEQYF. The DNA of the CDR3 is TGTGCCAGCAGTTCGTTCTACGAGCAGTACTTC.

The chain links TRBV5-1 to TRBJ2-5, with 9 bases matching TRBD1. Unmatched junction bases numbered 9, after V lost 4 bases and J lost 5 bases. CDR3 length equals 15 residues. Germline V lookup: CDR1 SGHRS, CDR2 YFSETQ. The CDR3: CASSLGTGYTETQYF. The CDR3 bases are TGCGCCAGCAGCCTTGGGACAGGGTATACGGAGACCCAGTACTTC. The full variable domain, rest sourced from reference TRBV5-1 and TRBJ2-5, is KAGVTQTPRYLIKTRGQQVTLSCSPISGHRSVSWYQQTPGQGLQFLFEYFSETQRNKGNFPGRFSGRQFSNSRSEMNVSTLELGDSALYLCASSLGTGYTETQYFGPGTRLLVL.

The chain is built from TRBV5-1 and TRBJ2-3; D unresolved. The CDR3 consists of 14 residues. The germline CDR1 and CDR2 sequences are SGHRS and YFSETQ. Trimming removed 4 bases from V and 0 bases from J, with 9 bases in between. CDR3 sequence (DNA): TGCGCCAGCAGCCTATCAGCGAGCACAGATACGCAGTATTTT. This gives the protein CASSLSASTDTQYF. Together with reference TRBV5-1 and TRBJ2-3, the CDR3 gives the full variable domain: KAGVTQTPRYLIKTRGQQVTLSCSPISGHRSVSWYQQTPGQGLQFLFEYFSETQRNKGNFPGRFSGRQFSNSRSEMNVSTLELGDSALYLCASSLSASTDTQYFGPGTRLTVL.

V usage is TRBV28 and J usage is TRBJ1-5; 7 nucleotides line up with TRBD1. Germline CDR1 is MDHEN and CDR2 is SYDVKM. This CDR3 comprises 14 residues. V shed 5 bases and J 12 bases; nucleotides not matched to a gene: 13. CDR3 nucleotides: TGTGCCAGCAGTCCCCCCGAGGGGGCGTTCCGCCAGCATTTT. As protein: CASSPPEGAFRQHF.

This chain joins TRBV5-1 and TRBJ2-2; 10 bases are a match to TRBD1. Per the germline V gene, CDR1 is SGHRS and CDR2 is YFSETQ. The CDR3 runs to 16 residues. Germline trimming cut 2 bases from V and 7 bases from J; bases unmatched to any gene: 8. The CDR3 nucleotides are TGCGCCAGCAGCTTACCTACCGGGACAGGGGACGGGGAGCTGTTTTTT. Its translation is CASSLPTGTGDGELFF.